This T cell receptor beta chain was observed in a study of shared clonotypes between healthy human individuals. Study findings and constraints: Estimated clonotype richness was generally higher in naive than memory subsets. Compared with clonotypes that all four donors shared, non-shared clonotypes had lower generation probabilities.

Concerning this clone itself: Antigen: not known.

The CDR3 is 13 residues long. Germline CDR1 SGHTS, CDR2 YDEGEE. The ends were cut back, 4 bases at V and 3 bases at J, with 8 bases in the middle. Produced via immunoSEQ multiplex PCR; TCRdb's table is partial and in-frame only. Of about 2.3 million clones in the sample, 85% to 95% were seen once. Source material: naive CD4+ T cells from PBMCs. Noted subset: CD45RA+ positively selected. This sequence joins TRBV5-8 and TRBJ2-1; D call uncertain. The source is a young man in good health. Some clones in this sample may be carry-over from other donors' samples. CDR3 sequence: CASSGTFYNEQFF. Written as DNA, the CDR3 is TGTGCCAGCAGCGGAACCTTCTACAATGAGCAGTTCTTC.